This T cell receptor beta chain was recovered during a study of a mutant IDH1 vaccine in newly diagnosed glioma. Overall study: Of treated patients, 62.5% were men and roughly 38% women, averaging about 40 years. Before enrollment, the patients had been treated with radiotherapy alone, temozolomide alone, or both together. Most of them had received both. Study-level results: Pseudoprogression seemed unlinked to shifts in top peripheral T cell clonotypes.

As for this clone: No antigen is known for it.

Sample time point: baseline, week 1 (first vaccination visit). Specified treatment: pre-vaccination baseline after standard-of-care therapy. Each of the donors came in with new WHO grade 3 or 4 astrocytomas that were IDH1-mutant and ATRX-lost. Sequenced by immunoSEQ multiplex PCR; TCRdb stores in-frame clones only, minus some. The sample lists tens of thousands of clones, around 79% occurring once. The source of this sequence is a man between 25 and 39 years old with glioma. The sample in question was PBMCs, obtained from a glioma patient treated with radiotherapy, temozolomide or both.

CDR3 protein: CASSQQETQYF. The CDR3 nucleotides read TGTGCCAGTTCACAACAGGAGACCCAGTACTTC. The chain is built from TRBV2 and TRBJ2-5; no reliable D call. The length of the CDR3 is 11 residues. The germline CDR1 and CDR2 sequences are SNHLY and FYNNEI. With 9 bases removed from V and 5 bases from J, the gap between germline ends came to 10 bases.